The sequence of this T cell receptor (beta chain) was determined in a study of shared clonotypes between healthy human individuals (dated by TCRdb to the early 2020s). With regard to the full study: A couple of women and a few men aged 18 to 49 years were included in the cohort. Leukapheresis yielded between about 0.9 and 9 billion PBMCs per donor. To increase sequencing depth and limit assay-specific biases, different laboratories used diverse techniques to prepare libraries and sequence TCR repertoires. For each donor, CD4 naive and CD4 memory were each run on three plates, CD8 naive on two plates, and CD8 memory on one plate. The study deeply sequenced blood TCR repertoires of roughly five healthy adults to estimate repertoire size and the extent of clonotype sharing between individuals. On the study overall, not on this receptor specifically: Sampling was restricted to blood, and TCR repertoires in tissue are likely to differ from TCR repertoires in blood. Sharing across four donors was observed for approximately 5% of naive CD4, over 3% of naive CD8, 2% to 2.5% of memory CD4, and about 0.4% of memory CD8 clonotypes. Based on pairwise subsampling, the degree of clonotype sharing among donors was expected to be affected by sequencing depth. Compared with non-shared clonotypes, the clonotypes found in all four sorted-subset donors had higher generation probabilities. Rarefaction of sorted-subset datasets indicated incomplete sequencing despite the large sequencing depth. The small number of donors limited the genetic and exposure-history diversity represented. Naive subsets generally had larger estimated clonotype richness than memory subsets.

CDR1 and CDR2 were assigned from the germline V gene (reference sequence) as PRHDT and FYEKMQ. CDR3 length: 16 amino acids, cysteine to phenylalanine. Only CDR3 DNA remains: 48 bases, in frame from the first base. Trimming leaves V shorter by 5 bases and J shorter by 5 bases, with the junction holding 11 bases beyond the gene matches. Points on this clone: No cognate antigen has been identified for it. No qualities accompany the bases; no much larger clone lies one base away.

Using the deep immunoSEQ assay, TCR CDR3 regions were amplified from genomic DNA by multiplex PCR. Extracted genomic DNA from each cell subset was spread evenly across all wells of several immunoSEQ 96-well plates, with each plate serving as a replicate. For sorted subsets, approximately 200 ng of genomic DNA, equivalent to some 30,000 T cell genomes, went into each replicate PCR. Purified libraries were measured with a Qubit 3.0 fluorometer, size-checked on a Bioanalyzer 2100, and measured again with the KAPA Library Quantification kit. Every immunoSEQ 96-well plate was sequenced on a separate single-read 150-cycle Illumina NextSeq 550 flow cell. As for the original processing: The immunoSEQ output contained only junctional sequences without quality scores, so filtering could not match that applied to full-length reads. To assign V/J genes and CDR3, sequences were annotated using PyIR, a Python wrapper for IgBLAST v1.9, with IMGT germline references. Reads were removed for weak V/J assignments (E-value above 1e-6), missing CDR3, stop codons, out-of-frame junctions, or ambiguous translated residues. V3J clonotypes were defined by identical inferred V gene, J gene, and CDR3 amino acid sequence. Percentage overlap between repertoires was computed as shared unique clonotypes divided by the size of the smaller repertoire. Three approaches were used to assess repertoire richness: RTK rarefaction, the Chao1 estimator, and Recon v2.1 estimates of unobserved clonotypes. Generation probabilities were computed with OLGA for all TCRbeta clonotypes obtained by the gDNA method from a handful of donors. TCRdb holds this immuneACCESS table with in-frame rearrangements only. Some clones are missing; in checked studies, unresolved V genes explain under half, and the rest has no known cause. That table gives V, J and clone size, and the DNA gave D and trimming. The sample contains 190,000 or so clones, approximately 60% of them found a single time. The ten largest clones take up less than 11% of the sample.

The donors were healthy, HIV-negative adults with no recently reported acute infections or vaccinations. Only Caucasian adults living in Nashville, Tennessee, USA were represented among the donors. CD4+ T cells were enriched by magnetic negative selection, after which naive cells were positively selected on CD45RA and the negative fraction was taken as the memory subset. Blood was obtained by leukapheresis, after which PBMCs were separated by Ficoll-Histopaque density gradient centrifugation and cryopreserved in liquid nitrogen vapor phase. Analytical flow cytometry was used to check the purity and quantity of each magnetically sorted T cell population. Each sorted fraction had its genomic DNA isolated and then quantified by UV absorbance on a Nanodrop 2000c.

This TCR was recovered from a man aged 30 to 39 in good health. The V and J segments used are TRBV13 and TRBJ2-3; 9 of the junction bases match TRBD2. The sequencing input was memory CD4+ T cells sorted from blood. The cell subset or site label on this specimen signifies: CD45RA-negative fraction. The CDR3 corresponds to CASSPGGGRAKDTQYF. The DNA reads TGTGCCAGCAGCCCGGGGGGCGGGAGGGCCAAAGATACGCAGTATTTT. When the CDR3 is completed using the reference TRBV13 and TRBJ2-3 genes on either side, the full variable domain is AAGVIQSPRHLIKEKRETATLKCYPIPRHDTVYWYQQGPGQDPQFLISFYEKMQSDKGSIPDRFSAQQFSDYHSELNMSSLELGDSALYFCASSPGGGRAKDTQYFGPGTRLTVL.